The T cell receptor (beta chain) described here comes from a study of early T cells in non-severe SARS-CoV-2 infection. The study, taken as a whole, reports: CD4 and private specificities were missed by VDJdb matching, which favored anti-spike CD8 responses.

As regards this clonotype: Its antigen is unidentified.

MiXCR, applied by TCRdb to the 5' RACE reads, yields one record per CDR3 protein. The sample yields roughly 45,000 distinct CDR3 sequences, 12% seen once. The receptor was derived from an adult who was a healthcare worker with PCR-confirmed SARS-CoV-2 infection or an uninfected control (not recorded which). Sequencing used whole blood.

The CDR3 DNA reads TGCAGTGCCACCGACTTAGAGACCCAGTACTTC. Translated: CSATDLETQYF. The chain has TRBV20-1 and TRBJ2-5, with D unclear. Germline V gives CDR1 DFQATT, CDR2 SNEGSKA (reference sequence). V lost 6 bases and J lost 4, with 9 bases in between. The CDR3 sequence is 11 residues long.